This T cell receptor beta chain came from a study of cytomegalovirus exposure and HLA in healthy donors (dated by TCRdb to between 2016 and 2019). Regarding the study in general: An earlier analysis of some 600 of the donors reported under 300 Gb of sequence data and 117 million unique TCR beta sequences obtained from 150 million to 200 million T cells. Using immunosequencing, the study profiled T cell repertoires from 550 to 750 subjects and related those repertoires to cytomegalovirus serostatus. Of the roughly 410 genotyped donors, 65% to 90% were placed in the genetic ancestry cluster associated with self-reported Caucasian donors. The number of donors typed differed by locus, with about 629-640 for A, B, C, DRB1 and DQB1, around 500 for DQA1, approximately 580 for DPA1, and approximately 470 for DPB1. Both class I and class II loci were covered by HLA typing, at four-digit resolution. Four or five DR-DQ haplotypes were treated as single units for association and clustering because of strong linkage in the cohort. Along with the approximately 600-subject first cohort, a separate validation cohort of over 90 different subjects was used. Every discovery cohort repertoire had been produced on one sequencing platform. Alongside the repertoire data, information on donor age, sex, ethnicity and CMV serostatus was compiled. The aim of the study was to test whether cataloging public T cell receptors could identify signatures of past pathogen exposure. Genome-wide SNP genotypes for about three fifths of the roughly 670 donors were used in a later genetic analysis, which treated that subset as a discovery cohort. To study patterns of TCR occurrence, a later analysis re-analyzed previously published TCR beta repertoires from around 670 donors and added high-resolution HLA genotyping. High-throughput TCR immunosequencing, statistical association of individual TCRs with disease status, and machine learning were combined to predict cytomegalovirus infection status. Approximately 300 gigabases of sequencing data and around 80 million unique TCR sequences made up an early release that covered under 750 HLA-typed donors. Among roughly 400 genotyped donors of the cohort, an average of roughly 230,000 unique TCR beta nucleotide sequences was sequenced per donor, of which 15% to 20% were non-productive. In an earlier analysis of 500 to 650 of the donors, high-throughput TCR beta sequencing was used to judge whether each TCR beta V gene segment behaved as functional or pseudogenic. Rather than using new phenotypic data, the later analysis identified candidate immune exposures from TCR beta sequences and from how often those sequences occurred across donors. Broad study findings and their caveats: A further reported finding was that TCR beta sequences accurately predicted the HLA-A and HLA-B alleles for most subjects in the first cohort. A cluster of highly shared sequence variants was judged likely to represent a technical artifact of the sequencing pipeline. V-gene and J-gene trimming of TCR beta chains was associated with a missense DCLRE1C variant in a later genetic analysis, and the association was replicated in an independent cohort. According to a later analysis, parvovirus B19, influenza, CMV and Epstein-Barr virus appeared linked to several top co-occurrence clusters. According to a later genetic analysis, donors in an Asian-associated ancestry cluster had fewer N-insertions in productive TCRs than the roughly 700-donor mean. In both the original and validation cohorts, the classifier was reported to diagnose cytomegalovirus status with high specificity and sensitivity. Because the 87-base-pair reads could not distinguish some IMGT-functional V segments, including TRBV6-2 and TRBV6-3, those segments were excluded. Correlated functional status among segregating V segments might reflect linkage disequilibrium, but an unknown experimental factor could not be ruled out. Only TCR beta chains were sequenced in this cohort, and the absence of alpha or paired-chain data limited detectable features. A later analysis found that TCR association rates varied across HLA loci, with DRB1 alleles showing the most associated TCRs and HLA-C alleles the fewest. Roughly uniform sequencing depth across donors was assumed in presence/absence analyses, although this assumption may not hold. While some public TCRs were present in many individuals, most TCR sequences turned up only very rarely across donors. When HLA alleles, especially DR and DQ, strongly co-occurred, attributing TCR associations to individual alleles was difficult. Because counts were too low, 15 to 20 rarely observed V segments, including chromosome 9 orphons, were excluded from the earlier analysis of fewer than 650 of the donors. An earlier analysis of approximately 590 of the donors showed that most TCR beta V segments appeared in productive rearrangements either about 87% or about 30% of the time, which broadly matched IMGT annotations. According to the authors, the approach could potentially be generalized to other disease states and immunological phenotypes. Compared with equally common non-associated chains, HLA-associated TCR beta chains in a later analysis were more clonally expanded and had lower generation probabilities. HLA typing was unavailable for some donors at each locus, so association tests used only the typed subset. A later analysis found that most CMV-associated TCR beta chains appeared HLA-restricted, with HLA associations seemingly driven largely by CMV exposure. Specific HLA alleles were associated with 15,000 to 20,000 TCR beta sequences at a false discovery rate of 0.05 in a later analysis. In vitro tests confirmed that a few of the cytomegalovirus-associated TCR beta chains recognize cytomegalovirus antigens. Immune exposure information for the cohort was limited to CMV serostatus. In the study, 164 TCR beta chains were listed as associated with cytomegalovirus.

The protocol used for the library was the immunoSEQ multiplex PCR assay. For the multiplex PCR, a mixture combining 60 forward primers for TCR Vbeta segments and 13 reverse primers for TCR Jbeta segments was used. The CDR3 region of rearranged TCR beta genes was amplified from genomic DNA with a multiplex PCR assay. The Illumina HiSeq System was used to sequence the amplified TCR beta libraries as 87-base-pair reads. In the original analysis: A later analysis counted 75 million to 100 million unique TCR beta chains across the 666 repertoires, and 10 million to 11 million of these chains were shared by at least two donors. A nearest-neighbor algorithm error-corrected the raw reads and collapsed the reads into unique sequences, merging closely related sequences to remove PCR and sequencing errors. Alignment of CDR3 sequences to IMGT reference sequences was used to assign V, D and J gene segments. For a sequence to be retained, at least a six-nucleotide match to both a V gene segment and a J gene segment was required. Rearrangements were called productive when the CDR3 lacked stop codons and stayed in frame with V and J; all others were non-productive. CDR3 was defined by IMGT convention, running from the second conserved V-encoded cysteine to the conserved J-encoded phenylalanine. The earlier analysis of 587 of the donors excluded sequences that lacked an unambiguous match to a single V gene segment. An earlier analysis of over 450 of the donors classified V segments as functional when productive rearrangements were above 56.7% and as segregating when the standard deviation between donors was above 5%. A statistical classification framework was built to diagnose cytomegalovirus status from the catalog of TCR beta chain sequences. In a later analysis, TCR nucleotide sequences were compared against IMGT/GENE-DB human TR gene sequences so that V and J genes could be assigned. Using the TCRdist pipeline, a later analysis assigned CDR3 sequences along with most-parsimonious VDJ recombination scenarios. In a later analysis, every TCR beta chain was defined by the combination of its CDR3 amino acid sequence and its V-gene family, and reads without a unique V-gene family were dropped. As a way to deal with suspected cross-contamination and a sequencing artifact, a later analysis dropped 592 nucleotide sequences that were highly shared and had low generation probability. In a later analysis, a clonal expansion index was calculated for each public chain from normalized within-repertoire ranks of inferred template counts. In a later analysis, generation probabilities were computed with a VDJ recombination model fitted to out-of-frame rearrangements, and the resulting probabilities were checked against IGoR. In a later analysis, TCR-TCR, TCR-HLA and TCR-CMV co-occurrence was scored with hypergeometric tests, and a repertoire-size bias correction was applied to TCR pairs. To estimate false discovery rates, a later analysis permuted the HLA or CMV assignments 20 times. In a later analysis, co-occurring TCRs were grouped with DBSCAN, and TCRdist sequence similarity was added when clustering was performed within HLA-allele-positive subsets. For co-occurrence clustering, repertoires with fewer than 30,000 or more than 120,000 public chains were excluded, along with roughly five repertoires with anomalous nucleotide sharing. This is the immuneACCESS table as TCRdb keeps it, with only in-frame sequences that have V and J called. A part of the clones is gone; compared with another copy, unresolved V genes explain less than half, and the rest is unexplained. The V and J calls and the clone size are those of that table, but D and trimming were determined from the DNA. In this sample the table shows some 110,000 clones, more than 70% of which occur a single time. The leading ten clones occupy 15% to 20% of the sample.

The cohort was made up of 666 healthy bone marrow donors. At the time of sampling, all cohort members were nominally healthy, though unrecorded immune exposures were likely present. The donor was CMV seropositive and was included in the group of almost 300 seropositive cohort members. Each donor provided a peripheral blood sample, and peripheral blood mononuclear cells were used for TCR beta sequencing. Genomic DNA was extracted from the blood cell samples with the Qiagen DNeasy Blood Extraction Kit. A note on this clone: The antigen it binds to is not known. Per-nucleotide qualities are absent, and no much larger clonotype sits a single base away.

Based on the germline V gene, the CDR1 and CDR2 sequences are SGHDT and YYEEEE. The CDR3 measures 15 amino acids from cysteine to phenylalanine. CDR3 DNA only is kept here, 45 bases in frame from base 1. The junction shows trimming of 4 bases on V and 11 bases on J, and the gene matches do not reach 10 bases of it. This TCR came from a man aged 45-65 years in good health and CMV-seropositive. The V and J genes are TRBV5-6 and TRBJ2-5, and TRBD2 aligns with 14 junction nucleotides. The specimen sequenced was PBMCs. The sequenced DNA: TGTGCCAGCAGCGAGGGACTAGCGGGAGCTGATGAGCAGTACTTC. Its protein reads: CASSEGLAGADEQYF.